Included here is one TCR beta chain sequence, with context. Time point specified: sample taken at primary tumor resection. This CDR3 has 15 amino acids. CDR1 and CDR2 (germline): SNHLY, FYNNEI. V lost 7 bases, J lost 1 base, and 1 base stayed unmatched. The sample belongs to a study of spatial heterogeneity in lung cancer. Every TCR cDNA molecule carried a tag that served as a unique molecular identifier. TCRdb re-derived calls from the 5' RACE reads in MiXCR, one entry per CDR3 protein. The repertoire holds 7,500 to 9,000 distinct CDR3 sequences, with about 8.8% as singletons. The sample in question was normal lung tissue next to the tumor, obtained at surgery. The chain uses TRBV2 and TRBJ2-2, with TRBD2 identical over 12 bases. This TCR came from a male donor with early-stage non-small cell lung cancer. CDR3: CASKTSGGNTGELFF. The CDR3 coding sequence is TGTGCCAGCAAGACTAGCGGGGGGAACACCGGGGAGCTGTTTTTT. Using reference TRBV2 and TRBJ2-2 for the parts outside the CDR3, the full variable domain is EPEVTQTPSHQVTQMGQEVILRCVPISNHLYFYWYRQILGQKVEFLVSFYNNEISEKSEIFDDQFSVERPDGSNFTLKIRSTKLEDSAMYFCASKTSGGNTGELFFGEGSRLTVL.